The clone carrying this T cell receptor (beta chain) has a count of ten or more. What it binds is not known. TCR beta libraries were made by quantitative 5'-RACE with molecular barcodes. MiXCR, applied by TCRdb to the 5' RACE reads, yields one record per CDR3 protein. The data contain 100,000 to 150,000 distinct CDR3 sequences, roughly 8.8% of them seen just once; the ten biggest clones take up 2.5% to 3.5%. These data originate in a study of CD8 T cells in ankylosing spondylitis. General study points: Significant enrichment of disease-linked clones was reported in matched ankylosing spondylitis synovial fluid. Within ankylosing spondylitis blood, a TCR beta motif made up of several highly homologous variants appeared to be characteristic. In reactive arthritis synovial fluid and blood, some motif variants had been reported before.

Trimming cost V 2 bases and J 4 bases, with 16 bases left between them. Germline CDR1 is SGHRS and CDR2 is YFSETQ. The CDR3 loop spans 15 amino acids. The receptor was derived from a male donor with ankylosing spondylitis or in good health (not recorded which). Input material: blood, either unsorted or a sorted T cell fraction (not recorded which). This rearrangement joins TRBV5-1 to TRBJ2-7; D might be TRBD2 (6 bases). The CDR3 bases are TGCGCCAGCAGCTTCGCGCCGGGGGTAGAATACGAGCAGTACTTC. Translating it yields CASSFAPGVEYEQYF. The whole variable domain, filled in from reference TRBV5-1 and TRBJ2-7, reads KAGVTQTPRYLIKTRGQQVTLSCSPISGHRSVSWYQQTPGQGLQFLFEYFSETQRNKGNFPGRFSGRQFSNSRSEMNVSTLELGDSALYLCASSFAPGVEYEQYFGPGTRLTVT.